This T cell receptor (beta chain) was sequenced for a study of T-cell memory formation after mild COVID-19. In the study overall: TCR clustering was largely donor specific.

TCRdb itself ran the 5' RACE reads through MiXCR, one entry per CDR3 protein. The repertoire has over 150,000 distinct CDR3 sequences, roughly 13% of them found once; the top ten carry about 3.6%. This CDR3 spans 14 amino acids. CDR1 and CDR2 from the germline V gene are MNHEY and SVGAGI. V was trimmed by 10 bases and J by 4 bases, leaving 17 bases between them. The chain employs TRBV6-5 and TRBJ1-3; D may be TRBD1 (5 bases). The material sequenced was PBMCs or a T cell subset sorted from them (not recorded which). The receptor was isolated from a man younger than 35 who had mild COVID-19 (a few samples of this study predate the infection). Cell type and time point are not known. The CDR3 protein is CATRQSREGNTIYF. The CDR3 coding sequence is TGTGCCACCCGACAGAGCCGGGAGGGAAACACCATATATTTT.